This entry features one T cell receptor (beta chain) sequence. The source of the sample is a study of blood T cell repertoires in COVID-19. Here immunoSEQ multiplex PCR was the method, and the copy in TCRdb shows in-frame clones only, minus some. The sample carries fewer than 95,000 clones, 74% recorded once. Germline lookup yields CDR1 SQVTM and CDR2 ANQGSEA. J lost 3 bases, V lost 4 bases, and 8 bases had no gene match. The CDR3 consists of 14 residues. Sequenced sample: peripheral blood. This clonotype originated in a man in his 70s with COVID-19, enrolled during active disease. The chain is built from TRBV29-1 and TRBJ1-1; 7 nucleotides agree with TRBD1. CDR3 in amino acids: CSVGQGRAYTEAFF. CDR3 coding DNA: TGCAGCGTTGGACAGGGCCGGGCATACACTGAAGCTTTCTTT.